This T cell receptor beta chain comes out of a study of metastatic and nonmetastatic thyroid tumors (dated by TCRdb to 2018 to 2020). For context, the study as a whole: The researchers compared repertoires between peripheral blood samples and tumor or nodule tissue samples from patients with malignant or benign thyroid disease. Overall study outcomes, separate from this receptor: In both blood and tumor samples, TCR beta diversity was reported to be significantly higher in malignant tumors than in benign nodules.

No treatment had been received by any patient before thyroid surgery. Patient clinical samples collected from the early 2010s to the late 2010s were retrospectively analysed using T-cell receptor beta sequencing. V is pared back by 4 bases and J by 7 bases, with 14 bases lying between the germline termini. The CDR3 measures 13 amino acids from cysteine to phenylalanine. Of all the DNA, just the CDR3 is kept, 39 bases in frame from base 1. Taken from the germline V gene, the CDR1 and CDR2 loops are SGHNT and YENEEA. Turning to this clone: Its antigen has not been determined. No qualities accompany the bases; no much larger clone lies one base away.

The library was built by means of PCR. Sequencer: Illumina HiSeq 4000. High-throughput sequencing was used to profile the TCR beta-chain CDR3 region of each patient. The paper's data handling went like this. A classifier to discriminate distant-metastatic papillary thyroid cancer patients was built from CDR3 differences across clinicopathological groups. Repertoire diversity was assessed with the Shannon index, and tumor-blood repertoire similarity with the Morisita-Horn index. The public reads were reprocessed in TCRdb via fastp at Q25 and MiXCR, keeping in-frame beta chains. The V and J calls shown here were made by TCRdb, not taken from the authors' results. Across this sample there are over 70,000 clones, with more than 15% seen only once. The biggest ten clones account for around 13% of the sample.

Recombination connected TRBV11-3 to TRBJ2-7, and TRBD2 may be the D gene, going by 6 matching bases. The sequence was obtained from a female donor with papillary thyroid cancer or a benign thyroid nodule (not recorded which). Some clones in this sample may be carry-over from other donors' samples. The sequencing sample was made of blood. In nucleotide form, the sequence is TGTGCCAGCAGCTCCTCGACTAGTGGGGAGCAGTACTTC. This yields the protein CASSSSTSGEQYF.